What follows is one TCR beta chain and its context. Its antigen is unidentified. These data come from a study of cytomegalovirus exposure and HLA in healthy donors. Study outcomes and limitations: The dataset shows that most TCR sequences were rare, while some public TCRs occurred in many donors.

CDR1 and CDR2 from the germline V gene are MDHEN and SYDVKM. This CDR3 has 15 residues. V lost 3 bases and J 2 bases, leaving 11 bases between the germline ends. Researchers ran the PCR with 60 Vbeta and 13 Jbeta primers. Generated by immunoSEQ multiplex PCR, the TCRdb table keeps only in-frame clones and is missing some. The sample lists more than 75,000 clones; 80% to 90% were seen once. The chain recombines TRBV28 with TRBJ1-5; D is perhaps TRBD1 (5 bases). Sequenced: PBMCs. This sequence was found in a woman younger than 30 in good health and CMV-seropositive. The CDR3 DNA follows: TGTGCCAGCAGTTTCCGGGGGACCGGCAATCAGCCCCAGCATTTT. Translation: CASSFRGTGNQPQHF.